This is a list of T cell receptor beta chains from one sample in a study of shared clonotypes between healthy human individuals. Produced via immunoSEQ multiplex PCR; TCRdb's table is partial and in-frame only. The sample yields around 690,000 clones, 90% seen once. Sequencing input: memory CD8+ T cells from PBMCs. Receptor source: a man in his late teens or twenties in good health. Some clones in this sample may be carry-over from other donors' samples. Each CDR3 is given with its conserved first and last residue. Fields, in order: D gene, clone size, J gene, V gene, CDR3 protein, CDR3 DNA. D genes are given only for firm matches. Clone size, where shown, is once, few, many, or a class for clones that have expanded.

>TRBD2|-|TRBJ2-1|TRBV10-1
CASSERGLVGKRGDEQFF
TGCGCCAGCAGTGAGAGGGGACTAGTCGGGAAGAGGGGGGATGAGCAGTTCTTC
>TRBD2|-|TRBJ2-1|TRBV19
CASQIAGPTYNEQFF
TGTGCCAGTCAGATAGCGGGACCCACCTACAATGAGCAGTTCTTC
>TRBD1|-|TRBJ2-2|TRBV7-9
CASSHKQGWHTGELFF
TGTGCCAGCAGCCACAAACAGGGGTGGCACACCGGGGAGCTGTTTTTT
>-|-|TRBJ2-5|TRBV29-1
CSVVIAAYGETQYF
TGCAGCGTTGTAATAGCGGCCTATGGGGAGACCCAGTACTTC
>-|-|TRBJ2-7|TRBV6-6
CASSHGVEQYF
TGTGCCAGCAGCCACGGTGTCGAGCAGTACTTC
>-|-|TRBJ2-7|TRBV27
CASSLSGAGGEQYF
TGTGCCAGCAGTTTATCGGGGGCAGGGGGGGAGCAGTACTTC
>-|-|TRBJ2-1|TRBV6-5
CASSSNGYNEQFF
TGTGCCAGCAGCTCGAACGGCTACAATGAGCAGTTCTTC
>TRBD2|-|TRBJ2-7|TRBV9
CASSVGGGRGYEQYF
TGTGCCAGCAGCGTAGGTGGCGGGAGAGGCTACGAGCAGTACTTC
>TRBD1|-|TRBJ2-3|TRBV28
CASRSTGGPPTDTQYF
TGTGCCAGCAGATCGACAGGGGGCCCTCCCACAGATACGCAGTATTTT
>-|-|TRBJ2-1|TRBV30
CAWSAGLYNEQFF
TGTGCCTGGAGCGCAGGGTTATACAATGAGCAGTTCTTC
>TRBD1|-|TRBJ1-2|TRBV5-6
CASSPRTGYGYTF
TGTGCCAGCAGCCCACGGACAGGTTATGGCTACACCTTC
>-|-|TRBJ2-1|TRBV15
CATSGEGLSYNEQFF
TGTGCCACCAGCGGCGAGGGGCTCTCCTACAATGAGCAGTTCTTC
>TRBD2|-|TRBJ2-5|TRBV27
CASSPRTSGRLGETQYF
TGTGCCAGCAGTCCCAGGACTAGCGGGAGGCTTGGAGAGACCCAGTACTTC
>TRBD2|-|TRBJ2-3|TRBV5-1
CASSWRLAVTTDTQYF
TGCGCCAGCAGCTGGAGACTAGCGGTAACCACAGATACGCAGTATTTT
>TRBD2|-|TRBJ2-1|TRBV7-9
CASSRAGPSYNEQFF
TGTGCCAGCAGCCGAGCGGGACCATCCTACAATGAGCAGTTCTTC
>-|-|TRBJ2-2|TRBV5-1
CASRVGNGELFF
TGCGCCAGCAGGGTGGGGAACGGGGAGCTGTTTTTT
>TRBD1|-|TRBJ1-2|TRBV7-9
CASSSRSGGLDYGYTF
TGTGCCAGCAGCTCCCGATCAGGGGGCTTGGACTATGGCTACACCTTC
>TRBD2|-|TRBJ2-1|TRBV5-6
CASSFWWEGPQDEQFF
TGTGCCAGCAGCTTTTGGTGGGAGGGCCCCCAGGATGAGCAGTTCTTC
>-|-|TRBJ2-2|TRBV27
CASTEGVGSGELFF
TGTGCCAGCACGGAAGGTGTGGGATCCGGGGAGCTGTTTTTT
>TRBD2|few|TRBJ2-7|TRBV15
CATSWGGSSYEQYF
TGTGCCACCAGCTGGGGAGGGTCCTCCTACGAGCAGTACTTC
>-|-|TRBJ1-1|TRBV9
CASSAMNRESSNTEAFF
TGTGCCAGCAGCGCTATGAATAGGGAGAGCTCGAACACTGAAGCTTTCTTT
>TRBD2|-|TRBJ2-2|TRBV28
CASAFGGDAGELFF
TGTGCCAGCGCCTTCGGGGGGGACGCCGGGGAGCTGTTTTTT
>TRBD1|-|TRBJ2-3|TRBV10-3
CAISPTPNTGGTDTQYF
TGTGCCATCAGTCCCACACCGAATACAGGGGGTACAGATACGCAGTATTTT
>-|-|TRBJ2-7|TRBV4-3
CASSQVGRSYEQYF
TGCGCCAGCAGCCAAGTGGGGAGATCCTACGAGCAGTACTTC
>-|-|TRBJ2-7|TRBV2
CASTARINAYEQYF
TGTGCCAGCACCGCGCGGATTAACGCCTACGAGCAGTACTTC
>-|-|TRBJ2-1|TRBV7-9
CASSALGLWEVF
TGTGCCAGCAGCGCCTTGGGGCTATGGGAAGTCTTC
>-|-|TRBJ2-2|TRBV15
CATSSAGAGYTGELFF
TGTGCCACCAGCAGCGCAGGGGCGGGATACACCGGGGAGCTGTTTTTT
>-|-|TRBJ2-2|TRBV27
CASRETGPGELFF
TGTGCCAGCAGGGAGACGGGACCCGGGGAGCTGTTTTTT
>TRBD1|-|TRBJ2-7|TRBV9
CASRRGQGSDEQYF
TGTGCCTCTCGTAGGGGACAGGGGAGCGACGAGCAGTACTTC
>-|-|TRBJ2-7|TRBV7-6
CASSSGVSSYEQYF
TGTGCCAGCAGCTCGGGAGTCAGCTCCTACGAGCAGTACTTC
>-|-|TRBJ2-7|TRBV7-8
CASSLAARYEQYF
TGTGCCAGCAGCTTAGCTGCGCGCTACGAGCAGTACTTC
>-|once|TRBJ2-7|TRBV21-1
CASSKEWPSGRSYEQYF
TGTGCCAGCAGCAAAGAGTGGCCTAGCGGGAGGTCCTACGAGCAGTACTTC
>-|-|TRBJ1-1|TRBV7-9
CASSWGPFSEAFF
TGTGCCAGCAGCTGGGGACCCTTTTCTGAAGCTTTCTTT
>-|-|TRBJ2-7|TRBV4-2
CASSQEGRGSPYEQYF
TGTGCCAGCAGCCAAGAAGGTCGTGGCAGCCCTTACGAGCAGTACTTC
>TRBD1|-|TRBJ2-4|TRBV6-1
CATSQGALAKNIQYF
TGTGCCACCTCCCAGGGGGCTCTAGCCAAAAACATTCAGTACTTC
>-|-|TRBJ2-7|TRBV27
CASSPRGGTYEQYF
TGTGCCAGCAGTCCCCGAGGGGGGACCTACGAGCAGTACTTC
>-|few|TRBJ2-2|TRBV27
CASSFGGTGELFF
TGTGCCAGCAGTTTTGGGGGGACCGGGGAGCTGTTTTTT
>-|-|TRBJ2-7|TRBV27
CASSLAGSSYEQYF
TGTGCCAGCAGTTTAGCCGGGAGTAGTTACGAGCAGTACTTC
>TRBD1|once|TRBJ2-3|TRBV6-5
CASSSRTGGTDTQYF
TGTGCCAGCAGTTCTCGGACAGGGGGTACAGATACGCAGTATTTT
>-|-|TRBJ1-5|TRBV15
CATSRDWTDNQPQHF
TGTGCCACCAGCAGAGATTGGACAGACAATCAGCCCCAGCATTTT
>-|-|TRBJ1-5|TRBV7-2
CASSAGRNQPQHF
TGTGCCAGCAGCGCGGGCCGCAATCAGCCCCAGCATTTT
>TRBD1|few|TRBJ1-1|TRBV18
CASSPRTGGGKNTEAFF
TGTGCCAGCTCACCGAGGACAGGAGGGGGAAAGAACACTGAAGCTTTCTTT
>-|-|TRBJ1-1|TRBV15
CATKFSRATEAFF
TGTGCCACCAAGTTCTCTCGGGCCACTGAAGCTTTCTTT
>TRBD1|-|TRBJ2-7|TRBV4-3
CASSHGDRGFREQYF
TGCGCCAGCAGCCATGGGGACAGGGGGTTTCGGGAGCAGTACTTC
>TRBD1|-|TRBJ2-7|TRBV6-6
CASSYSTGAPYEQYF
TGTGCCAGCAGTTACTCGACAGGGGCCCCCTACGAGCAGTACTTC